A single sample is the source of the 32 T cell receptor beta chains below, sequenced in a study of blood T cell repertoires in COVID-19. Assay used: immunoSEQ multiplex PCR; TCRdb lists only in-frame clones, some missing. This sample has 230,000 or so clones, with around 82% found just once. Sample: peripheral blood. The source is a man aged 35-49 years with active or convalescent COVID-19.

The chain carries TRBV6-2 or TRBV6-3 and TRBJ1-5; a possible D gene is TRBD1 (5 bases). This CDR3 contains 16 residues. The germline gives CDR1 MNHEY, CDR2 SVGEGT. V lost 5 bases and J 6 bases, leaving 20 bases between the germline ends. The CDR3 loop reads CASSEHQGGVVQPQHF. CDR3 nucleotide sequence: TGTGCCAGCAGTGAGCACCAGGGTGGGGTGGTTCAGCCCCAGCATTTT.

In DNA, the CDR3 is TGTGCCAGCAGCTTAAGGCAGGGTTTCACAGATACGCAGTATTTT. Protein product: CASSLRQGFTDTQYF. V usage is TRBV7-2 and J usage is TRBJ2-3, with a possible D match to TRBD1 (5 bases). In germline, CDR1 is SGHTA, CDR2 FQGNSA. The CDR3 contains 15 residues. V lost 2 bases and J 2 bases, leaving 11 bases between the germline ends.

This sequence joins TRBV6-5 and TRBJ1-4, with 7 bases fitting TRBD1. The J segment lost 11 bases and the V segment lost 6 bases, leaving 6 bases of the junction unmatched. The length of the CDR3 is 12 residues. CDR1 is MNHEY, CDR2 SVGAGI, per germline. The DNA for the CDR3 is TGTGCCAGCAGAGCCGGGACAGCTAAACTGTTTTTT. Residues: CASRAGTAKLFF.

V and J are TRBV28 and TRBJ1-1; weak D call: TRBD1 (5 bases). The V end lost 8 bases, the J end lost 4 bases, and 20 bases lay between the germline ends. The germline gives CDR1 MDHEN, CDR2 SYDVKM. CDR3 size: 15 residues. This CDR3 reads CASRPQGAAGTEAFF. The CDR3 coding sequence is TGTGCCAGCCGCCCCCAAGGGGCAGCGGGCACTGAAGCTTTCTTT.

This clone was observed at least ten times. This chain joins TRBV27 and TRBJ2-7, with D possibly TRBD2 on 6 matching bases. The CDR3 is made up of 14 amino acids. Trimming took off 0 bases at V and 3 bases at J, with 9 bases between the two ends. The germline CDR1 and CDR2 sequences are MNHEY and SMNVEV (reference sequence). Here the CDR3 reads CASSLSTAGYEQYF. In nucleotides, the CDR3 is TGTGCCAGCAGTTTATCCACAGCGGGCTACGAGCAGTACTTC.

This clone was seen a few times. The chain couples TRBV10-2 to TRBJ1-6, with D uncertain. Germline CDR1 WSHSY, CDR2 SAAADI. The CDR3 length is 15 residues. V lost 6 bases and J lost 7, with 16 bases in between. The CDR3 nucleotides read TGCGCCAGCAGCGAATCGGCCGGGAGCAATTCACCCCTCCACTTT. It specifies CASSESAGSNSPLHF.

Of note for this clone: Sequence at one end of the junction differs from germline and may be a read error. The chain has TRBV6-6 and TRBJ1-2; a weak D match, TRBD1 (5 bases). The CDR3 covers 13 residues. Germline CDR1 is MNHNY and CDR2 is SVGAGI (reference sequence). The CDR3 reads CASSYRGGSGHTF. The CDR3 nucleotides are TGTGCCAGCAGTTACAGGGGAGGATCTGGCCACACCTTC.

The V and J genes are TRBV5-1 and TRBJ2-3; a possible D gene is TRBD1 (6 bases). The germline gives CDR1 SGHRS, CDR2 YFSETQ. The CDR3 spans 16 residues. Trimming removed 1 base from V and 5 bases from J, with 17 bases in between. The CDR3 DNA reads as TGCGCCAGCAGCTTGAGGCCCCAGGGGCAGGGAGATACGCAGTATTTT. It translates to CASSLRPQGQGDTQYF. Full variable domain (rest looked up from reference TRBV5-1 and TRBJ2-3): KAGVTQTPRYLIKTRGQQVTLSCSPISGHRSVSWYQQTPGQGLQFLFEYFSETQRNKGNFPGRFSGRQFSNSRSEMNVSTLELGDSALYLCASSLRPQGQGDTQYFGPGTRLTVL.

CDR3 bases: TGTGCCTTCTCGAGAGTGGGGCTCCAGCAAGAGACCCAGTACTTC. It codes for CAFSRVGLQQETQYF. This chain uses TRBV30 with TRBJ2-5; maybe TRBD1 (5 bases). Germline assignment: CDR1 GTSNPN and CDR2 SVGIG (reference sequence). Trimming shortened V by 7 bases and J by 2 bases, and 20 bases separated the two germline ends. There are 15 residues in the CDR3.

This chain links TRBV30 with TRBJ2-3; D is unclear. CDR1 is GTSNPN and CDR2 is SVGIG in the germline V gene (reference sequence). The ends were cut back, 4 bases at V and 4 bases at J, with 15 bases in the middle. CDR3 length: 14 amino acids. CDR3 in DNA: TGTGCCTGGACCGCGAGCAATAAAGCAGATACGCAGTATTTT. This gives the protein CAWTASNKADTQYF.

Worth noting for this clone: An end of the junction does not agree with germline; a read error may underlie this. The genes are TRBV4-3 and TRBJ2-2, with D possibly TRBD2 on 5 matching bases. CDR3 length equals 16 residues. CDR1 and CDR2 from the germline V gene are LGHNA and YSLEER. CDR3 sequence: CASSEEPLPGAGELFF. The CDR3 DNA is TGCGCCAGCAGCGAAGAACCCCTGCCCGGGGCCGGGGAGCTGTTTTTT.

The J gene is TRBJ2-7, the V gene TRBV29-1; D possibly corresponds to TRBD2 (6 bases). CDR1 is SQVTM and CDR2 is ANQGSEA in the germline V gene. CDR3 length: 12 amino acids. Between the trimmed V and J ends, which lost 7 bases and 6 bases, there was a span of 16 bases. CDR3 nucleotide sequence: TGCAGCGGCGGCGAGGGAGGAGGCGAGCAGTACTTC. It translates to CSGGEGGGEQYF.

This clone was found once. The chain links TRBV30 to TRBJ1-2; D remains unclear. Germline CDR1 and CDR2: GTSNPN and SVGIG (reference sequence). V was cut by 3 bases and J by 8 bases, with 19 bases left in between. The CDR3 has 14 amino acids. The CDR3 loop is CAWRLTGVVGGYTF. The CDR3 DNA reads as TGTGCCTGGAGACTAACCGGGGTCGTGGGAGGCTACACCTTC. Looking up the rest from reference TRBV30 and TRBJ1-2 gives the full variable domain: SQTIHQWPATLVQPVGSPLSLECTVEGTSNPNLYWYRQAAGRGLQLLFYSVGIGQISSEVPQNLSASRPQDRQFILSSKKLLLSDSGFYLCAWRLTGVVGGYTFGSGTRLTVV.

This CDR3 is CASSAGQGARQPQHF. For the CDR3, the DNA is TGTGCCAGCAGCGCCGGGCAGGGGGCTCGCCAGCCCCAGCATTTT. The chain joins TRBV7-9 to TRBJ1-5; TRBD1 matches 8 bases. The V and J ends lost 5 bases and 7 bases, in that order; junction bases with no gene match: 10. Germline V gene lookup returns CDR1 SEHNR and CDR2 FQNEAQ (reference sequence). This CDR3 comprises 15 residues.

The chain is built from TRBV27 and TRBJ2-3, with D unresolved. Trimming shortened V by 2 bases and J by 2 bases, and 11 bases separated the two germline ends. Germline CDR1 MNHEY, CDR2 SMNVEV (reference sequence). CDR3 length equals 15 residues. This CDR3 is CASSLGPLATDTQYF. The CDR3 DNA reads as TGTGCCAGCAGTTTAGGGCCGCTGGCCACAGATACGCAGTATTTT.

The chain links TRBV12-3 or TRBV12-4 to TRBJ1-1; a possible D gene is TRBD1 (6 bases). V was clipped by 6 bases and J by 10 bases, with 15 bases between them. This CDR3 has 12 amino acids. CDR3 in DNA: TGTGCCAGCAGCGGGAGGGGGGCTCGAGCTTTCTTT. Residues: CASSGRGARAFF.

V and J are TRBV18 and TRBJ1-2, with no clear D. The germline V and J ends were trimmed by 5 bases and 4 bases, with 11 bases remaining between them. Germline CDR1 is KGHSH and CDR2 is LQKENI. This CDR3 comprises 13 residues. This CDR3 reads CASSSTDSYGYTF. The CDR3 coding sequence is TGTGCCAGCTCATCTACAGATTCCTATGGCTACACCTTC.

The CDR3 DNA sequence: TGTGCCAGTAGTACCAGGACAGGAACCCTGCCCCAGCATTTT. It is translated as CASSTRTGTLPQHF. V is TRBV19 and J is TRBJ1-5; 7 bases are shared with TRBD1. CDR1 is LNHDA and CDR2 is SQIVND in the germline V gene (reference sequence). Trimming took 4 bases from V and 9 from J; bases not matched to a gene: 9. There are 14 residues in the CDR3.

This clone was picked up a small number of times. V gene TRBV6-6 combines with J gene TRBJ1-1; possible D gene TRBD1, 5 bases. Germline-derived CDR1 and CDR2 are MNHNY and SVGAGI (reference sequence). Trimming stripped 5 bases from V and 0 bases from J, with 19 bases between. This CDR3 contains 17 residues. The CDR3 bases are TGTGCCAGCAGTCCCCCGACAGTGATGACCATGAACACTGAAGCTTTCTTT. As protein: CASSPPTVMTMNTEAFF.

This clone was seen only once. The gene calls are TRBV6-5 and TRBJ2-5, with 8 nucleotides matching TRBD2. This CDR3 is built from 16 residues. CDR1 and CDR2 (germline): MNHEY, SVGAGI. V was pared by 2 bases and J by 1 base, with 6 bases of the junction left unmatched. The CDR3 spells CASSYGVSGAQETQYF. CDR3 DNA: TGTGCCAGCAGTTACGGCGTTAGCGGGGCCCAAGAGACCCAGTACTTC.

The V call is TRBV4-1, the J call TRBJ2-7, with TRBD1 matching 7 bases. Germline lookup yields CDR1 MGHRA and CDR2 YSYEKL. V lost 1 base, J lost 5 bases, and 8 bases stayed unmatched. The CDR3 has 15 residues. DNA of the CDR3: TGCGCCAGCAGCCAAGTGTACAGGGGTGGCGACGAGCAGTACTTC. Protein sequence: CASSQVYRGGDEQYF.

This clone has just a few counts. V and J are TRBV25-1 and TRBJ2-1; weak D call: TRBD1 (6 bases). Trimming pared 2 bases from V and 8 bases from J, leaving 19 bases between. The CDR3 length is 16 residues. Per the germline V gene, CDR1 is MGHDK and CDR2 is SYGVNS. CDR3 region: CASSEDRRRRGDEQFF. The CDR3 DNA is TGTGCCAGCAGTGAAGACCGGAGGCGCAGGGGCGATGAGCAGTTCTTC.

This clone was counted a single time. This rearrangement joins TRBV7-2 to TRBJ1-1, with D unresolved. The CDR3 is 16 residues long. Germline-derived CDR1 and CDR2 are SGHTA and FQGNSA. V was trimmed by 1 base and J by 1 base, leaving 13 bases between them. This CDR3 is CASSLEGHSSNTEAFF. The CDR3, as DNA: TGTGCCAGCAGCTTAGAAGGCCACAGTTCGAACACTGAAGCTTTCTTT.

The V call is TRBV14, the J call TRBJ2-1; TRBD2 is a possible D gene (6 bases). V was clipped by 4 bases and J by 4 bases, with 14 bases between them. CDR3 size: 15 residues. Germline CDR1 and CDR2: SGHDN and FVKESK. CDR3 DNA sequence: TGTGCCAGCAGCCTTAGCGGAGGGGCTTACAATGAGCAGTTCTTC. Encoded protein: CASSLSGGAYNEQFF.

V is TRBV6-5 and J is TRBJ2-1; 13 nucleotides agree with TRBD2. The CDR3 runs 14 residues. J gave up 8 bases and V 7 bases, and 5 bases lay outside the gene matches. In germline, CDR1 is MNHEY, CDR2 SVGAGI. The CDR3 DNA sequence: TGTGCCAGCACCCAAGGACTAGCGGGAGATGAGCAGTTCTTC. Protein sequence: CASTQGLAGDEQFF.

J is TRBJ2-2 and V is TRBV9; D is perhaps TRBD2 (6 bases). Germline CDR1 and CDR2: SGDLS and YYNGEE. The V end was cut by 1 base, the J end by 3 bases, with 13 bases between. CDR3 size: 16 residues. CDR3 region: CASSVRGGVDTGELFF. The CDR3 nucleotides are TGTGCCAGCAGCGTAAGGGGCGGGGTCGACACCGGGGAGCTGTTTTTT. Based on the CDR3 plus reference TRBV9 and TRBJ2-2, the full variable domain is DSGVTQTPKHLITATGQRVTLRCSPRSGDLSVYWYQQSLDQGLQFLIQYYNGEERAKGNILERFSAQQFPDLHSELNLSSLELGDSALYFCASSVRGGVDTGELFFGEGSRLTVL.

The chain carries TRBV18 and TRBJ2-5; D ambiguous. Germline lookup yields CDR1 KGHSH and CDR2 LQKENI. Trimming stripped 6 bases from V and 1 base from J, with 3 bases between. The CDR3 length is 11 residues. The CDR3 DNA is TGTGCCAGCTCGAGCCAAGAGACCCAGTACTTC. Its translation is CASSSQETQYF.

This chain uses TRBV20-1 with TRBJ2-2; D is unresolved. Trimming shortened V by 7 bases and J by 2 bases, and 5 bases separated the two germline ends. The germline CDR1 and CDR2 sequences are DFQATT and SNEGSKA (reference sequence). The CDR3 runs to 11 residues. CDR3 in amino acids: CSGVNTGELFF. CDR3 coding DNA: TGCAGTGGCGTAAACACCGGGGAGCTGTTTTTT.

This rearrangement joins TRBV3-1 (or the pseudogene TRBV3-2) to TRBJ1-6; D is possibly TRBD1 (5 bases). This CDR3 spans 15 amino acids. The V gene lost 0 bases and the J gene lost 10 bases, with 13 bases spanning the gap. Germline loops: CDR1 LGHDT, CDR2 YNNKEL (reference sequence). The CDR3 DNA follows: TGTGCCAGCAGCCAAGATCAAGGGGTGGGATCACCCCTCCACTTT. Residues: CASSQDQGVGSPLHF.

This clone was counted a single time. The CDR3: CASSILDRPGGYTF. The CDR3 DNA reads TGTGCCAGTAGTATATTAGACAGACCGGGTGGCTACACCTTC. This chain uses TRBV19 with TRBJ1-2, with D possibly being TRBD1 (5 bases). The CDR3 spans 14 residues. V lost 2 bases and J lost 7, with 14 bases in between. Germline-derived CDR1 and CDR2 are LNHDA and SQIVND (reference sequence).

The chain combines TRBV28 with TRBJ2-7; TRBD1 matches 8 bases. Trimming removed 6 bases from V and 4 bases from J; junction bases left unmatched: 14. Looked up from germline, CDR1 is MDHEN and CDR2 is SYDVKM. The CDR3 contains 16 residues. The CDR3 protein is CASSPVGQGGGYEQYF. For the CDR3, the DNA is TGTGCCAGCAGCCCGGTCGGACAGGGAGGAGGGTACGAGCAGTACTTC.

The rearrangement joins TRBV5-1 to TRBJ2-1; TRBD1 agrees at 8 bases. V was clipped by 3 bases and J by 2 bases; unmatched bases: 4. The length of the CDR3 is 15 residues. Germline V gives CDR1 SGHRS, CDR2 YFSETQ. The CDR3 bases are TGCGCCAGCAGCTACTCACAGGGGGCCTACAATGAGCAGTTCTTC. Translated, it gives CASSYSQGAYNEQFF.